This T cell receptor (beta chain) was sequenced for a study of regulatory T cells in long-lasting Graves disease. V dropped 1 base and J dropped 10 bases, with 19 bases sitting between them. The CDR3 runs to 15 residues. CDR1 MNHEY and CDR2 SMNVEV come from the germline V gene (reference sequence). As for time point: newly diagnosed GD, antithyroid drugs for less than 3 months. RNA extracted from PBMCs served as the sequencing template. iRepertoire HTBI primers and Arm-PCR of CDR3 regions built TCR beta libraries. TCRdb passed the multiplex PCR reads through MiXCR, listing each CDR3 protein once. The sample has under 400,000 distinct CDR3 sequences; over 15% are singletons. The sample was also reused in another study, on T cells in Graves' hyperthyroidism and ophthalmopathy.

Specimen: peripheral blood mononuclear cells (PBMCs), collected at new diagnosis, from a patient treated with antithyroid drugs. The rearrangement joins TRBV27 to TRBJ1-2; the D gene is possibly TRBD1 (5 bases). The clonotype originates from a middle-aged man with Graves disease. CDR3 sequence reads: CASSLWGGSGPSYTF. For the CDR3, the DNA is TGTGCCAGCAGTTTATGGGGCGGTTCGGGCCCGTCCTACACCTTC.